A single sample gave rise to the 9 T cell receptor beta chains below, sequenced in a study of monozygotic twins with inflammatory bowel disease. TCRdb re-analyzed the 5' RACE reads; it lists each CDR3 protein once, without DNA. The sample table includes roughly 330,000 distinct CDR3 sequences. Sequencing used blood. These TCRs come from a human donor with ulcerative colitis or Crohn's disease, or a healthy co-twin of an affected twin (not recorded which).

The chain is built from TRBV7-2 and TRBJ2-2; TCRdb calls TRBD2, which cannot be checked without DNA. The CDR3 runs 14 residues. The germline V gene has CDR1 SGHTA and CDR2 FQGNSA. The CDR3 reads CASSRGGGAGELFF. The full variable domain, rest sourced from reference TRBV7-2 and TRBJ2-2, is GAGVSQSPSNKVTEKGKDVELRCDPISGHTALYWYRQSLGQGLEFLIYFQGNSAPDKSGLPSDRFSAERTGGSVSTLTIQRTQQEDSAVYLCASSRGGGAGELFFGEGSRLTVL.

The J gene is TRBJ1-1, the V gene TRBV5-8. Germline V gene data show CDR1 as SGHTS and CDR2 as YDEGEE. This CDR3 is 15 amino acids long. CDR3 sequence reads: CASSLPHQADTEAFF.

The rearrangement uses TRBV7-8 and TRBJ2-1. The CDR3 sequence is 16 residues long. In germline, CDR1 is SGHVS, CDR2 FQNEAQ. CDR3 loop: CGSSSSGSPRLDEQFF.

This chain's CDR3 is CASSQERLQGKRDGYTF. This rearrangement joins TRBV3-1 to TRBJ1-2; TCRdb's D gene call, TRBD1, goes unchecked for lack of DNA. The CDR3 runs 17 residues. Germline assignment: CDR1 LGHDT and CDR2 YNNKEL (reference sequence).

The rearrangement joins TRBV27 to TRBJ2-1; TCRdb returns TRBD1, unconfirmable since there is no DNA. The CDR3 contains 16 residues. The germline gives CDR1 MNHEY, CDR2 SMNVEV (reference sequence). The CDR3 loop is CASSLYTGASYNEQFF.

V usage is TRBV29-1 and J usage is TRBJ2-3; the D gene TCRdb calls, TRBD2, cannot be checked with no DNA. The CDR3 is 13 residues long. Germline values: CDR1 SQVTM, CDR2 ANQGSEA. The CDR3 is CSVATSVGDTQYF.

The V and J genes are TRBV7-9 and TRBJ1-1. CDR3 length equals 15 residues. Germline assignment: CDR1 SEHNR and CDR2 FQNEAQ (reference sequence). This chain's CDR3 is CASSLAVVLNTEAFF.

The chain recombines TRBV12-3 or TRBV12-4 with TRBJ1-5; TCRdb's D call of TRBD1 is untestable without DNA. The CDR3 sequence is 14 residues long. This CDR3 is CASSPGDSNQPQHF.

CDR3 sequence reads: CASSFGGSGQGDEQFF. The rearrangement links TRBV7-3 to TRBJ2-1; TCRdb's D call of TRBD1 is untestable without DNA. Germline V gene sequence: CDR1 SGHTA, CDR2 FQGTGA. The CDR3 consists of 16 residues.